This T cell receptor beta chain was identified during a study of prognosis after radiotherapy for stage I lung cancer. Two-round multiplex PCR, the amplification method, yielded TCR beta CDR3 from genomic DNA. Initially, in first-round PCR, primers specific to each TRBV and TRBJ gene were used. In TCRdb, the multiplex PCR reads were re-called with MiXCR into one record per CDR3 protein. The sample comprises over 10,000 distinct CDR3 sequences, 47% of which are singletons, and around a quarter rests with the top ten. The CDR3 spans 11 residues. The germline gives CDR1 SGHVS, CDR2 FQNEAQ. V is TRBV7-8 and J is TRBJ1-1, with D maybe TRBD1 (5 bases). The source material was PBMCs, sampled before or after stereotactic body radiation therapy (not recorded which). This receptor was taken from a donor of 50 years or more with non-small cell lung cancer. In nucleotides, the CDR3 is TGTTACTCACTCGGGGCGACTGAAGCTTTCTTT. Protein sequence: CYSLGATEAFF.